This T cell receptor (beta chain) was obtained from a study of human T cells and chemical hapten exposure. TCRdb called the RACE reads again in MiXCR, with one record for every CDR3 protein. Seen here are approximately 80,000 distinct CDR3 sequences, more than 10% observed once, and the top ten hold over 3.5%. Time point given: patch test 3, about 24 weeks after DPC sensitization. Regarding treatment: therapeutic diphenylcyclopropenone sensitization with weekly scalp DPC. Germline values: CDR1 SGHTA, CDR2 FQGNSA. The CDR3 consists of 15 residues. The germline V and J ends were trimmed by 4 bases and 2 bases, with 14 bases remaining between them. This clonotype occurred many times.

The TCR sequence derives from a woman aged 50 to 60 with alopecia areata. Some clones in this sample may be carry-over from other donors' samples. The material sequenced was whole blood, taken in connection with sensitization to the hapten diphenylcyclopropenone (DPC). V gene TRBV7-2 combines with J gene TRBJ2-5, with D possibly being TRBD1 or TRBD2 (5 bases each). CDR3 nucleotides: TGTGCCAGCAGCTCCCAAGGGACCATACAAGAGACCCAGTACTTC. Amino acids: CASSSQGTIQETQYF.